This is a list of T cell receptor beta chains from one sample in a study of T cell repertoires in cytomegalovirus infection. TCRdb re-called the reads through MiXCR, storing one row per CDR3 protein. The sample has hundreds of thousands of distinct CDR3 sequences; roughly 15% are singletons. The sequenced sample consisted of PBMCs. The source of these receptors is a human donor in good health (CMV status not recorded). Some clones in this sample may be carry-over from other donors' samples. The CDR3 runs from the conserved cysteine through the conserved F or W. The D gene is left open where the match is weak.

cdr3_length | v_call | d_call | cdr3_aa
14 | TRBV20-1 | TRBD1 | CSARRDRFYQPQHF
16 | TRBV5-8 | NA | CASSQGEASVQETQYF
16 | TRBV7-2 | TRBD1 | CASSLDSGTGSYEQYF
12 | TRBV7-9 | NA | CASSLTDYGYTF
12 | TRBV20-1 | NA | CSARFGGYGYTF
13 | TRBV11-3 | NA | CASSLTQTSPLHF
13 | TRBV11-3 | NA | CASSFRGWTEAFF
15 | TRBV9 | NA | CASSPRPGGYETQYF
11 | TRBV6-1 | NA | CASGRDGGYTF
13 | TRBV12-3/TRBV12-4 | NA | CASSREEDYGYTF
13 | TRBV12-3/TRBV12-4 | NA | CASSIGEGGEQYF
14 | TRBV7-9 | NA | CASSLAGGPMEQYF
12 | TRBV7-2 | NA | CASSLLGWGYTF
15 | TRBV6-1 | NA | CASSEPGGSTDTQYF
18 | TRBV7-2 | NA | CASSRNGQSIAPNEKLFF
16 | TRBV5-1 | TRBD1 | CASSAPDREWTDTQYF
13 | TRBV12-3/TRBV12-4 | NA | CASSPSRVYEQYF
14 | TRBV11-2 | TRBD2 | CASSLSGGAVEQFF
13 | TRBV7-9 | NA | CASSRPLSYEQYF
16 | TRBV5-1 | TRBD1 | CASSDHRGLSNEKLFF
13 | TRBV20-1 | NA | CSARTGGMDTQYF
15 | TRBV3-1 | NA | CASSQPGEPYNEQFF
18 | TRBV6-6 | NA | CASSYAWGGEVSNQPQHF
15 | TRBV10-3 | TRBD2 | CAISGGLAGYNEQFF
14 | TRBV5-5 | NA | CASSPRWRGYGYTF
15 | TRBV5-5 | NA | CASSLDGRTQETQYF
15 | TRBV28 | NA | CASASARQGYNEQFF
13 | TRBV28 | TRBD2 | CASSQTSPETQYF
16 | TRBV28 | TRBD1 | CASSPGGTGNNEKLFF
13 | TRBV24-1 | NA | CATSERGDQPQHF
17 | TRBV6-6 | NA | CASKTGRAPPTTDTQYF
16 | TRBV7-2 | NA | CASSNRPQGGTGELFF
15 | TRBV5-6 | NA | CASSLSGGANQPQHF
15 | TRBV7-7 | NA | CASSLAAGNGETQYF
16 | TRBV5-1 | TRBD1 | CASSFAGTGANTEAFF
16 | TRBV11-2 | NA | CASSLGAGMLQETQYF
15 | TRBV12-3/TRBV12-4 | NA | CASTQGWYSNQPQHF
16 | TRBV6-1 | TRBD1 | CASGDTGGKSYNEQFF
19 | TRBV4-1 | NA | CASSQERALPTASTDTQYF
16 | TRBV4-3 | NA | CASSQGTAVSRDTQYF
14 | TRBV11-2 | NA | CASTHKRARYEQYF
14 | TRBV12-3/TRBV12-4 | NA | CASSLQGYGNTIYF
16 | TRBV7-3 | NA | CASSLSGSGGQETQYF
16 | TRBV6-2/TRBV6-3 | TRBD2 | CASSRGGLAVHDEQFF
14 | TRBV12-3/TRBV12-4 | TRBD1 | CASIPQGVPGELFF
14 | TRBV6-2/TRBV6-3 | TRBD2 | CASSLAGGQGEQFF
13 | TRBV6-1 | NA | CASSTLSWTEAFF
15 | TRBV2 | NA | CASSEQEGTNEKLFF
16 | TRBV7-2 | TRBD1 | CASSLSPGQGRETQYF
15 | TRBV5-1 | TRBD2 | CASSLDVSGGDTQYF
15 | TRBV2 | TRBD1 | CASSIQGPSNQPQHF